This TCR beta chain was observed in a study of graft-versus-host responses after intestinal transplantation. The repertoire was sequenced with immunoSEQ multiplex PCR; TCRdb's copy has only in-frame clones and lacks some. This table has about 25,000 clones, about 39% appearing once. This clone was seen more than once but under ten times. The CDR3 totals 14 residues. Germline lookup yields CDR1 SNHLY and CDR2 FYNNEI. The V gene lost 9 bases and the J gene lost 4 bases, with 18 bases spanning the gap. The receptor was derived from a human patient who received an intestinal transplant. J is TRBJ1-1 and V is TRBV2, with a tentative D call TRBD1 (5 bases). The sample consisted of alloreactive CD4+ T cells from a mixed lymphocyte reaction culture, taken before intestinal transplant. The subset here: CFSE-low proliferating T cells sorted from roughly 6-day pre-transplant mixed lymphocyte reaction (GvH or HvG direction). CDR3 nucleotides: TGTGCCAGTAGGCGGAGGGGTAGTGTCACTGAAGCTTTCTTT. Translated, it gives CASRRRGSVTEAFF.